This record looks at one TCR beta chain sequence and its context. TCRdb keeps only in-frame clones here, not all; method: immunoSEQ multiplex PCR. The data hold about 190,000 clones, with 80% observed a single time. This sample is drawn from a study of blood T cell repertoires in COVID-19. Trimming removed 6 bases at V and 0 bases at J, with 26 bases between. Germline V lookup: CDR1 MGHRA, CDR2 YSYEKL. The CDR3 extends over 20 amino acids. The V call is TRBV4-1, the J call TRBJ2-2; D may be TRBD1 (6 bases). The clonotype comes from a man in his fifties or sixties with acute or convalescent COVID-19. The sequenced material came from peripheral blood. Here the CDR3 DNA reads TGCGCCAGCAGAGAATTTATGAACCGGGACACAAGCTCGAACACCGGGGAGCTGTTTTTT. It translates to CASREFMNRDTSSNTGELFF.